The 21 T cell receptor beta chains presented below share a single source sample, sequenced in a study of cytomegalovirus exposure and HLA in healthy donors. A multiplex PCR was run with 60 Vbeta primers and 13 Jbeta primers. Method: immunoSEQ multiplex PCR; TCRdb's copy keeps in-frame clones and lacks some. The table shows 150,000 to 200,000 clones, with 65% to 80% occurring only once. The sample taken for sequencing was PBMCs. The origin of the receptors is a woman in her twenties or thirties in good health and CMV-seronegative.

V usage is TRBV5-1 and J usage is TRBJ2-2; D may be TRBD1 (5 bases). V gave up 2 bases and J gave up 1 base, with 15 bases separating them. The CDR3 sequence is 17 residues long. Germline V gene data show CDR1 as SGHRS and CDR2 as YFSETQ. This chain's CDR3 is CASSFPMGQGNTGELFF. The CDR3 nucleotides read TGCGCCAGCAGCTTTCCGATGGGGCAGGGGAACACCGGGGAGCTGTTTTTT.

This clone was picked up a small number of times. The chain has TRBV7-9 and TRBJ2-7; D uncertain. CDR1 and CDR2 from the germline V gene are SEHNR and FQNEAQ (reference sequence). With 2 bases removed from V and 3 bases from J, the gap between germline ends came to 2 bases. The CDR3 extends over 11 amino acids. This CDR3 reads CASSLYYEQYF. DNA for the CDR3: TGTGCCAGCAGCTTATACTACGAGCAGTACTTC.

CDR3 nucleotide sequence: TGTGCCAGCAGCTGGGGCAGTGACACCGGGGAGCTGTTTTTT. Its translation: CASSWGSDTGELFF. This sequence joins TRBV6-5 and TRBJ2-2; D may be TRBD1 (5 bases). Trimming cost V 6 bases and J 3 bases, with 11 bases left between them. CDR1 is MNHEY and CDR2 is SVGAGI in the germline V gene. The CDR3 loop spans 14 amino acids.

The CDR3 nucleotides read TGTGCCAGCAGCCGTCTAGGGGGGGTTGGGATCACAGATACGCAGTATTTT. Amino acids: CASSRLGGVGITDTQYF. The chain combines TRBV7-3 with TRBJ2-3; TRBD2 might be the D (7 bases). Germline values: CDR1 SGHTA, CDR2 FQGTGA. Trimming removed 5 bases at V and 2 bases at J, with 20 bases between. This CDR3 region has 17 residues.

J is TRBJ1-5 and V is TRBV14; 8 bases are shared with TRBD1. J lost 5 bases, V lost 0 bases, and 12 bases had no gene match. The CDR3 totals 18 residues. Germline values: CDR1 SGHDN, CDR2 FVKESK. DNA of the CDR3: TGTGCCAGCAGCCAAGAGGGCGGGGACAGGAACCTAGATCAGCCCCAGCATTTT. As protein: CASSQEGGDRNLDQPQHF.

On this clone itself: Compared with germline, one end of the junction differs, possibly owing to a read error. Here the CDR3 DNA reads TGTGCTAGCAGCTTAACCTCCCACAATTCCGATACGCAGTATTTT. Amino acid sequence: CASSLTSHNSDTQYF. The rearrangement uses TRBV7-7 and TRBJ2-3, with D uncertain. Germline-derived CDR1 and CDR2 are SSHAT and FNYEAQ (reference sequence). This CDR3 has 15 residues.

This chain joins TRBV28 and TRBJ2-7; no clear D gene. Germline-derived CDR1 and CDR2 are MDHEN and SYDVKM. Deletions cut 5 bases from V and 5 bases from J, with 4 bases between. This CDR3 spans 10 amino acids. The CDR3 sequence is CASSDNEQYF. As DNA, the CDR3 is TGTGCCAGCAGTGACAACGAGCAGTACTTC.

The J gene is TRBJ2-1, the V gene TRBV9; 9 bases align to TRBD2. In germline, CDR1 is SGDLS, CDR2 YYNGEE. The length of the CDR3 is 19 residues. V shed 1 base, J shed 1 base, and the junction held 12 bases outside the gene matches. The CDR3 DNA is TGTGCCAGCAGCGTAACACTAGCGGGCGGGTCCTTATCCTACAATGAGCAGTTCTTC. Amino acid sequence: CASSVTLAGGSLSYNEQFF. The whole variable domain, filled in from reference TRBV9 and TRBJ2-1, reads DSGVTQTPKHLITATGQRVTLRCSPRSGDLSVYWYQQSLDQGLQFLIQYYNGEERAKGNILERFSAQQFPDLHSELNLSSLELGDSALYFCASSVTLAGGSLSYNEQFFGPGTRLTVL.

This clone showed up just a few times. The CDR3 DNA sequence: TGTGCCAGCAGCTTAAGCGGCGGGAGGGCCTACAATGAGCAGTTCTTC. It yields the protein CASSLSGGRAYNEQFF. V gene TRBV7-3 combines with J gene TRBJ2-1; 9 nucleotides align to TRBD2. CDR1 and CDR2 (germline): SGHTA, FQGTGA. The CDR3 has 16 residues. The ends lost 1 base at V and 2 bases at J; junction bases unmatched: 3.

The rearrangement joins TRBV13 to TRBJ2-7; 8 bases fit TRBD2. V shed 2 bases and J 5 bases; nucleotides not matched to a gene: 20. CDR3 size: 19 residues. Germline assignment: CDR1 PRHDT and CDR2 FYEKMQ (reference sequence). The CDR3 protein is CASSLNYGATSAGAHEQYF. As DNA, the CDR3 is TGTGCCAGCAGCTTAAATTATGGGGCCACCTCAGCGGGAGCTCACGAGCAGTACTTC.

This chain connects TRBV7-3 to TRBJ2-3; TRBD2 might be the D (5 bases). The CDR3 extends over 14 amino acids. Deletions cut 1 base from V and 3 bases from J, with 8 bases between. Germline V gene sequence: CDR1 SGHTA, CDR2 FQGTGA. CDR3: CASSLMGVTDTQYF. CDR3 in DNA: TGTGCCAGCAGCTTAATGGGAGTTACAGATACGCAGTATTTT.

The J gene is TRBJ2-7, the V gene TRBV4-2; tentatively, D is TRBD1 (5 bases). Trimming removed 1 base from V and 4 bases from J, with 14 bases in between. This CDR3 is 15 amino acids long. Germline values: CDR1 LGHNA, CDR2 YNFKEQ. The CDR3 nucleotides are TGTGCCAGCAGCCAAGTTGGCAGGGCCCCATACGAGCAGTACTTC. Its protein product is CASSQVGRAPYEQYF.

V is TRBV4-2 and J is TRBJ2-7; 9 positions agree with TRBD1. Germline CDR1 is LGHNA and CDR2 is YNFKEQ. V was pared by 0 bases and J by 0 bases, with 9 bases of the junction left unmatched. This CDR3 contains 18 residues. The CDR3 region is CASSQDSGQGTSSYEQYF. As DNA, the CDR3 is TGTGCCAGCAGCCAAGATTCTGGACAGGGGACGAGCTCCTACGAGCAGTACTTC.

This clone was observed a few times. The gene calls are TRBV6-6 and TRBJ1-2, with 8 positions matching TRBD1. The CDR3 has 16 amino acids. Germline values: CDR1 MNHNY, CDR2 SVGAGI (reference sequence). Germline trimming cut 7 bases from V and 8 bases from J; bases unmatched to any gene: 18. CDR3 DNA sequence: TGTGCCAGCACCTACGGACAGGGAGGCTTTGGAGTCGGCTACACCTTC. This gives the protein CASTYGQGGFGVGYTF.

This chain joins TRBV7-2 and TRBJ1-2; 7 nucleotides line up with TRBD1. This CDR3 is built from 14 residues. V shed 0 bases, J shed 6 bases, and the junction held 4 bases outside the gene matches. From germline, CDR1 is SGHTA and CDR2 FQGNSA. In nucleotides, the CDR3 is TGTGCCAGCAGCTTAGCACAGGGGATTCATGGCTACACCTTC. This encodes CASSLAQGIHGYTF.

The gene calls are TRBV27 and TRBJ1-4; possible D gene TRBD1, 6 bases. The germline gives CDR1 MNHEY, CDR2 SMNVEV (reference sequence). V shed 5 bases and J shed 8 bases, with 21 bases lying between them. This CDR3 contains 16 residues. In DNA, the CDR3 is TGTGCCAGCAGTCCCAAGCCGGGACACCCGGCCGAAAAACTGTTTTTT. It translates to CASSPKPGHPAEKLFF.

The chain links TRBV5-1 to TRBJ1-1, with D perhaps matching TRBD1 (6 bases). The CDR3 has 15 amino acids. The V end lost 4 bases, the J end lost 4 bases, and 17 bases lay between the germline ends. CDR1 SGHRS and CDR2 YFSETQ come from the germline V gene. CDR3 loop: CASSADSGDRTEAFF. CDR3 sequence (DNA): TGCGCCAGCAGCGCGGACTCAGGGGATCGCACTGAAGCTTTCTTT. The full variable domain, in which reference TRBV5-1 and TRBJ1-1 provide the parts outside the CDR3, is KAGVTQTPRYLIKTRGQQVTLSCSPISGHRSVSWYQQTPGQGLQFLFEYFSETQRNKGNFPGRFSGRQFSNSRSEMNVSTLELGDSALYLCASSADSGDRTEAFFGQGTRLTVV.

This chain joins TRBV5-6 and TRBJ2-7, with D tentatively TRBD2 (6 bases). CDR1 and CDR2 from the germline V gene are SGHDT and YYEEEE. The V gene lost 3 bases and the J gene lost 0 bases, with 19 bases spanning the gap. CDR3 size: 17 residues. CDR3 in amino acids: CASSSKEGRPVSYEQYF. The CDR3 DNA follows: TGTGCCAGCAGCTCAAAAGAAGGGAGGCCAGTCTCCTACGAGCAGTACTTC.

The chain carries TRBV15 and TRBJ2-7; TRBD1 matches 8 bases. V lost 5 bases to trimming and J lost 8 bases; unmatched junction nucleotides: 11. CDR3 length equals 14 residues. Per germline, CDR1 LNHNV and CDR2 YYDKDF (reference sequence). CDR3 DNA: TGTGCCACCAGCGAAGACCGGACAGGGCAGAAGCAGTACTTC. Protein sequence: CATSEDRTGQKQYF.

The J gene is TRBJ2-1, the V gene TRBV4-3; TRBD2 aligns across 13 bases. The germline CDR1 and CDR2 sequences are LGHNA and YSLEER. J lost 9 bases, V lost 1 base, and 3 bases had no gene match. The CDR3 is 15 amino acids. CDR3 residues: CASSQVTSGRVEQFF. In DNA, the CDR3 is TGCGCCAGCAGCCAAGTAACTAGCGGGAGGGTTGAGCAGTTCTTC.

The CDR3 region has the DNA TGCGCCAGCAGCCGAACAGGGTGGGGAGAGACCCAGTACTTC. This encodes CASSRTGWGETQYF. The J gene is TRBJ2-5, the V gene TRBV5-1; a weak D match, TRBD1 (6 bases). CDR1 is SGHRS and CDR2 is YFSETQ in the germline V gene. Between the trimmed V and J ends, which lost 4 bases and 4 bases, there was a span of 14 bases. The CDR3 totals 14 residues. Filled out from reference TRBV5-1 and TRBJ2-5, the complete variable domain reads KAGVTQTPRYLIKTRGQQVTLSCSPISGHRSVSWYQQTPGQGLQFLFEYFSETQRNKGNFPGRFSGRQFSNSRSEMNVSTLELGDSALYLCASSRTGWGETQYFGPGTRLLVL.